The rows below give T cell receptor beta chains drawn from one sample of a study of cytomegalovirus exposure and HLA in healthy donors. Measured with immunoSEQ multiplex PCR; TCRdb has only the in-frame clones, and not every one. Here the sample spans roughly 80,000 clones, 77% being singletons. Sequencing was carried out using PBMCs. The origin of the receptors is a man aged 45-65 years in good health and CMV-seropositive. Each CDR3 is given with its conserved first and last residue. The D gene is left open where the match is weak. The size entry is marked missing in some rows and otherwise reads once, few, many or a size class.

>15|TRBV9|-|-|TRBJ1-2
-
CAGSVVGPGVPGYTF
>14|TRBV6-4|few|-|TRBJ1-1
TGTGCCAGCAGTGACGGGGCGGGGGGCACTGAAGCTTTCTTT
CASSDGAGGTEAFF
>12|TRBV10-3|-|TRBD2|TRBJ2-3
TGTGCCATCAGTCCCGAGCGGGACCGTCGGTATTTT
CAISPERDRRYF
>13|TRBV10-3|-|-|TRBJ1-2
TGTGCCATCAGCTCGGACAGTTCCTATGGCTACACCTTC
CAISSDSSYGYTF
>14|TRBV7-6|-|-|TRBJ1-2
TGTGCCAGCAGCTTAGGGGGGCCCAACTATGGCTACACCTTC
CASSLGGPNYGYTF
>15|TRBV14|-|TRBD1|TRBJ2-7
TGTGCCAGCAGCCTACCCGGGACAGGGCTCTCCGAGCAGTACTTC
CASSLPGTGLSEQYF
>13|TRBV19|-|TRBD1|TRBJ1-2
TGTGCCAGTAGTATTGACAGGGGGAATGGCTACACCTTC
CASSIDRGNGYTF
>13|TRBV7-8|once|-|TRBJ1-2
TGTGCCAGCAGCCAAGGTAGCTCATATGGCTACACCTTC
CASSQGSSYGYTF
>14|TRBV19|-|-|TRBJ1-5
TGTGCCAGTACCCCTAGGGACACCAATCAGCCCCAGCATTTT
CASTPRDTNQPQHF
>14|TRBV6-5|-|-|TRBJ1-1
TGTGCCAGCACCTCGACACAGGGAACCACTGAAGCTTTCTTT
CASTSTQGTTEAFF
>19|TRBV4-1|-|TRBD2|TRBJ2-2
TGCGCCAGCAGCCAAGACCCCGGACTAGCGGGAGGGCAAACCGGGGAGCTGTTTTTT
CASSQDPGLAGGQTGELFF
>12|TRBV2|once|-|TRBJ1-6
TGTGCCAGCTCCTACTCAAATTCACCCCTCCACTTT
CASSYSNSPLHF
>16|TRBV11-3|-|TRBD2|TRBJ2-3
TGTGCCAGCAGTATAGAGGGACTAGCGTTGACAGATACGCAGTATTTT
CASSIEGLALTDTQYF
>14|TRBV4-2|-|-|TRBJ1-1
TGTGCCAGCAGCCAAGAACGACAGGTTGGGGAAGCTTTCTTT
CASSQERQVGEAFF
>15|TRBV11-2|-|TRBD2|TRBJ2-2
TGTGCCAGCAGCCAACGGACTAGCGGGACCGGGGAGCTGTTTTTT
CASSQRTSGTGELFF
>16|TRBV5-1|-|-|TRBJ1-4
TGCGCCAGCAGCCGGGGGGCGGGAGGTGTCGAAGAAAAACTGTTTTTT
CASSRGAGGVEEKLFF
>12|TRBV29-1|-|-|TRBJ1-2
TGCAGCGCAACCGGGACTTGGTATGGCTACACCTTC
CSATGTWYGYTF
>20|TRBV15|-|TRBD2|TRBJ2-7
TGTGCCACCAGCAGAGATAAAAGGACTAGCGGGATACCTGAGGAGTACGAGCAGTACTTC
CATSRDKRTSGIPEEYEQYF
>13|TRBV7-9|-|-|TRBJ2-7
TGTTCCAGCAGCTTTGGCGGCTCCTACGAGCAGTACTTC
CSSSFGGSYEQYF
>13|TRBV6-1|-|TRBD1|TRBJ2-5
TGTGCCAGCAGAACAGGGGTGGGAGAGACCCAGTACTTC
CASRTGVGETQYF
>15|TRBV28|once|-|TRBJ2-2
TGTGCCAGCAGACGAGAGCAGGCGAACACCGGGGAGCTGTTTTTT
CASRREQANTGELFF
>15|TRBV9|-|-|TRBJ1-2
TGTGCCAGCAGCGCTCCCCGAGACAGTCCCTATGGCTACACCTTC
CASSAPRDSPYGYTF
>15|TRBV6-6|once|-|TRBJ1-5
TGTGCCAGCAGTTACGGCGAACAGGGCTATCAGCCCCAGCATTTT
CASSYGEQGYQPQHF
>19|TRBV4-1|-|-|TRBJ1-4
TGCGCCAGCAGCCCAAACTGGGCGACAGGCGTTGCAACTAATGAAAAACTGTTTTTT
CASSPNWATGVATNEKLFF
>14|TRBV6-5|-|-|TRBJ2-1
TGTGCCAGCAGTTACGAACCCACTAGGGATGAGCAGTTCTTC
CASSYEPTRDEQFF
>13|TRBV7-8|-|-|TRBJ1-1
TGTGCCAGCAGCTTAGCATCTCAGGGTGAAGCTTTCTTT
CASSLASQGEAFF
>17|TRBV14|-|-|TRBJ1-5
TGTGCCAGCAGCCACTTAAACAGGGATTATAGCAATCAGCCCCAGCATTTT
CASSHLNRDYSNQPQHF
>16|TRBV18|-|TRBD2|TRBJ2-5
TGTGCCAGCTCACCACCGTTACTAGCGGGACGGGAGACCCAGTACTTC
CASSPPLLAGRETQYF
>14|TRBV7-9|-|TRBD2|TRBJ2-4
TGTGCCAGCAGCTTTAGCGGGGGCGAAAACATTCAGTACTTC
CASSFSGGENIQYF
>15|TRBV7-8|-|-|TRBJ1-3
TGTGCCAGCAGCCCTCGGTTCAAGTCTGGAAACACCATATATTTT
CASSPRFKSGNTIYF
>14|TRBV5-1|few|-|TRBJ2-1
TGCGCCAGCAGCTTGGCATTAGTTAACAATGAGCAGTTCTTC
CASSLALVNNEQFF
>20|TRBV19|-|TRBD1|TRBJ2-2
TGTGCCAGTCGACGCAGAACTCCGGGACAGGGAGGCCTACTCACCGGGGAGCTGTTTTTT
CASRRRTPGQGGLLTGELFF
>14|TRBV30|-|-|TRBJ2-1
TGTGCCTGGAGCGAGGGTGGGAGCAACAATGAGCAGTTCTTC
CAWSEGGSNNEQFF
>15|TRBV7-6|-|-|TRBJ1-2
TGTGCCAGCAGCCCTCGGGCGGGAGCTAACTATGGCTACACCTTC
CASSPRAGANYGYTF